Each of the 7 T cell receptor beta chains below was sequenced from the same sample in a study of cytomegalovirus exposure and HLA in healthy donors. The PCR contained 60 Vbeta and 13 Jbeta primers. Clones were sequenced by immunoSEQ multiplex PCR, and TCRdb holds only the in-frame ones, with some missing. The data contain under 200,000 clones, roughly 80% of them singletons. Source material: PBMCs. The origin of the receptors is a young woman in good health and CMV-seronegative.

This clone came up once. The chain is built from TRBV19 and TRBJ2-1; the D gene is possibly TRBD2 (6 bases). The V end was cut by 4 bases, the J end by 6 bases, with 13 bases between. Germline lookup yields CDR1 LNHDA and CDR2 SQIVND (reference sequence). This CDR3 has 14 residues. CDR3 nucleotide sequence: TGTGCCAGTAGTAGCCCAGCGGGCTTCAATGAGCAGTTCTTC. Its translation: CASSSPAGFNEQFF.

About this clone: The junction and the germline gene differ at one end; a read error may be behind it. The V and J genes are TRBV29-1 and TRBJ1-2, with TRBD1 matching 8 bases. Germline loops: CDR1 SQVTM, CDR2 ANQGSEA. CDR3 length: 12 amino acids. As DNA, the CDR3 is TGCAGCGTCGAAGACGACAGGGGTGGCTACACCTTC. Protein: CSVEDDRGGYTF.

The gene calls are TRBV6-6 and TRBJ2-1; 7 bases are shared with TRBD1. CDR3 length: 16 amino acids. V was pared by 1 base and J by 7 bases, with 10 bases of the junction left unmatched. Germline CDR1 and CDR2: MNHNY and SVGAGI (reference sequence). This chain's CDR3 is CASSYLIGGANNEQFF. The CDR3, as DNA: TGTGCCAGCAGTTACTTAATAGGGGGCGCGAATAATGAGCAGTTCTTC.

The genes are TRBV19 and TRBJ1-4; 10 bases agree with TRBD1. Losses at the gene ends were 5 bases for V and 2 bases for J; bases not matched to a gene: 5. Germline lookup yields CDR1 LNHDA and CDR2 SQIVND (reference sequence). CDR3 size: 16 residues. The CDR3 nucleotides read TGTGCCAGTAGTCCGCGGACAGGGGGGACTAATGAAAAACTGTTTTTT. As protein: CASSPRTGGTNEKLFF. The full variable domain, in which reference TRBV19 and TRBJ1-4 provide the parts outside the CDR3, is DGGITQSPKYLFRKEGQNVTLSCEQNLNHDAMYWYRQDPGQGLRLIYYSQIVNDFQKGDIAEGYSVSREKKESFPLTVTSAQKNPTAFYLCASSPRTGGTNEKLFFGSGTQLSVL.

The genes are TRBV11-3 and TRBJ2-7; D not resolved. CDR1 is SGHNT, CDR2 YENEEA, per germline. This CDR3 is 12 amino acids long. V lost 0 bases to trimming and J lost 3 bases, with 3 bases between them. CDR3 bases: TGTGCCAGCAGCTTAGACGGCTACGAGCAGTACTTC. Protein sequence: CASSLDGYEQYF.

The V gene is TRBV18, the J gene TRBJ2-7; D ambiguous. The CDR3 contains 14 residues. In germline, CDR1 is KGHSH, CDR2 LQKENI. The V gene lost 1 base and the J gene lost 1 base, with 8 bases spanning the gap. The DNA for the CDR3 is TGTGCCAGCTCACCACGAGCGAGTTCCTACGAGCAGTACTTC. Translated, it gives CASSPRASSYEQYF.

The chain uses TRBV27 and TRBJ1-3; D perhaps matches TRBD1 (5 bases). CDR1 MNHEY and CDR2 SMNVEV come from the germline V gene (reference sequence). The CDR3 has 15 residues. V was trimmed by 8 bases and J by 4 bases, leaving 18 bases between them. The CDR3 protein is CASPKKGRVGNTIYF. In DNA form, the CDR3 reads TGTGCCAGCCCTAAAAAGGGCAGGGTCGGAAACACCATATATTTT.